This TCR beta chain is drawn from a study of cytomegalovirus exposure and HLA in healthy donors. With regard to this clone: Its antigen is as yet unknown.

CDR3 length: 15 residues. CDR1 and CDR2 (germline): MNHEY, SVGAGI. Trimming removed 4 bases from V and 2 bases from J, with 13 bases in between. A multiplex PCR was run with 60 Vbeta primers and 13 Jbeta primers. Sequenced by immunoSEQ multiplex PCR; TCRdb stores in-frame clones only, minus some. The repertoire holds around 130,000 clones, with about 73% as singletons. General study results and limits: In a later analysis, most CMV-associated TCR beta chains appeared HLA-restricted.

This clonotype was obtained from a woman aged 40 to 50 in good health and CMV-seropositive. The J gene is TRBJ2-3, the V gene TRBV6-5, with D uncertain. Input material: PBMCs. In DNA, the CDR3 is TGTGCCAGCAGTTCCGTTGGAGCTTACACAGATACGCAGTATTTT. Its translation is CASSSVGAYTDTQYF.